Detailed here is one T cell receptor (beta chain). Germline V gene data show CDR1 as MNHEY and CDR2 as SVGAGI. V dropped 0 bases and J dropped 5 bases, with 13 bases sitting between them. The CDR3 is 15 residues long. The data belong to a study of blood T cells in healthy people across ages. Next came a second PCR, run for roughly 6 to 11 cycles, which used a sample-barcoded 5' primer along with a J-beta primer mix. MiXCR was run by TCRdb on the 5' RACE reads, yielding one entry per CDR3 protein. This table has around 1,800,000 distinct CDR3 sequences, about two fifths appearing once. This TCR derives from a human donor in good health. The J gene is TRBJ2-5, the V gene TRBV6-5; maybe TRBD2 (5 bases). The sequenced sample consisted of blood. The CDR3 sequence: CASSYSSARAETQYF. The CDR3 bases are TGTGCCAGCAGTTACTCGTCCGCGAGGGCGGAGACCCAGTACTTC.